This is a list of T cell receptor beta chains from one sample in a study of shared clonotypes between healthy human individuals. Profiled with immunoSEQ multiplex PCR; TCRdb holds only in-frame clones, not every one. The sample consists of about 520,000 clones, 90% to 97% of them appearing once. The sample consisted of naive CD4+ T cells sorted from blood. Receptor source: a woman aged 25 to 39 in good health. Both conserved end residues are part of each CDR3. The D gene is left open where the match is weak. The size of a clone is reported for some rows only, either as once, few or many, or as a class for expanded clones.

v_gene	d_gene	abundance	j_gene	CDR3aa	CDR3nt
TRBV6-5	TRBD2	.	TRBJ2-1	CASTRARGEGEVQFF	TGTGCCAGCACCAGAGCCCGGGGGGAAGGAGAGGTGCAGTTCTTC
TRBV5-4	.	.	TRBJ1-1	CASSLAVGGNTEAFF	TGTGCCAGCAGCTTGGCAGTTGGCGGGAACACTGAAGCTTTCTTT
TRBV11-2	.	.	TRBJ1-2	CASSSGTTVTYGYTF	TGTGCCAGCAGCTCCGGGACTACCGTAACCTATGGCTACACCTTC
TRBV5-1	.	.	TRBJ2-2	CASSYLGNTGELFF	TGCGCCAGCAGCTACCTGGGTAACACCGGGGAGCTGTTTTTT
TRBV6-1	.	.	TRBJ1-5	CASSEYNQPQHF	TGTGCCAGCAGTGAATATAATCAGCCCCAGCATTTT
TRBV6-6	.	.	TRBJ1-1	CASSYYRETPETEAFF	TGTGCCAGCAGTTACTATCGGGAGACGCCGGAGACTGAAGCTTTCTTT
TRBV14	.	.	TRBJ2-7	CASSQLGGEQYF	TGTGCCAGCAGCCAATTAGGCGGCGAGCAGTACTTC
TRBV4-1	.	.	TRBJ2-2	CASSQPTGSAGELFF	TGCGCCAGCAGCCAACCCACAGGGTCGGCAGGGGAGCTGTTTTTT
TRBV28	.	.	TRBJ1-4	CASRTRGFKVSGEKLFF	TGTGCCAGCAGAACCCGGGGGTTTAAGGTTTCTGGTGAAAAACTGTTTTTT
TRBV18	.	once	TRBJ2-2	CASPGSTGELFF	TGTGCCAGCCCGGGCTCCACCGGGGAGCTGTTTTTT
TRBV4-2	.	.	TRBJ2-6	CASSQGPIRSGANVLTF	TGTGCCAGCAGCCAAGGACCCATCCGCTCTGGGGCCAACGTCCTGACTTTC
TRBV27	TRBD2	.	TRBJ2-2	CASSLRGLAGTGELFF	TGTGCCAGCAGTTTACGGGGACTAGCGGGTACCGGGGAGCTGTTTTTT
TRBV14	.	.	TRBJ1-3	CASSLLSGNTIYF	TGTGCCAGCAGCCTCCTCTCTGGAAACACCATATATTTT
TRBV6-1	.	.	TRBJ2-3	CASSEALRDTQYF	TGTGCCAGCAGTGAAGCGCTTAGAGATACGCAGTATTTT
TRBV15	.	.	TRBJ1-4	CATSRGGVLEKLFF	TGTGCCACCAGCAGAGGAGGGGTCTTGGAAAAACTGTTTTTT
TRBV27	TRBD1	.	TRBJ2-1	CASSLEQGALNEQFF	TGTGCCAGCAGTTTGGAACAGGGGGCCCTCAATGAGCAGTTCTTC
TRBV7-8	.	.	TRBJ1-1	CASSSDPLARRNTEAFF	TGTGCCAGCAGCTCCGATCCTCTAGCCAGGCGGAACACTGAAGCTTTCTTT
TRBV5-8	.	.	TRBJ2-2	CASSRGALGTGELFF	TGTGCCAGCAGCCGGGGTGCACTGGGCACCGGGGAGCTGTTTTTT
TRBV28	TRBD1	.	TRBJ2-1	CASTPDRYYNEQFF	TGTGCCAGCACCCCGGACAGGTACTACAATGAGCAGTTCTTC
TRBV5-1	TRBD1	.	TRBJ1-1	CASSFQGAVEAFF	TGCGCCAGCAGCTTTCAGGGGGCCGTTGAAGCTTTCTTT
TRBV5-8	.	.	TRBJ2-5	CASSEPVGMETQYF	TGTGCCAGCAGCGAACCGGTGGGCATGGAGACCCAGTACTTC
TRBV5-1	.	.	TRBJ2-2	CASSLGIFRKGTGELFF	TGCGCCAGCAGCTTGGGTATTTTTAGAAAGGGGACCGGGGAGCTGTTTTTT
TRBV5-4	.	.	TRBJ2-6	CASSFTKTGANVLTF	TGTGCCAGCAGCTTCACAAAGACGGGGGCCAACGTCCTGACTTTC
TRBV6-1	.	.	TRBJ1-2	CASSWEADYGYTF	TGTGCCAGCAGCTGGGAAGCGGACTATGGCTACACCTTC
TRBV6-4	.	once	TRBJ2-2	CASRASDTGELFF	TGTGCCAGCAGAGCAAGTGACACCGGGGAGCTGTTTTTT
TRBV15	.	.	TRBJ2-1	CATSRLGIADPNEQFF	TGTGCCACCAGCAGATTAGGGATAGCTGACCCCAATGAGCAGTTCTTC
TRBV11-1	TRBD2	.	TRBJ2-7	CASSAGLASEQYF	TGTGCCAGCAGCGCGGGACTAGCGAGCGAGCAGTACTTC
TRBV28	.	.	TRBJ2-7	CASNPRDLSYEQYF	TGTGCCAGCAATCCCCGGGACCTCTCCTACGAGCAGTACTTC
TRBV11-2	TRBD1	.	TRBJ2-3	CASSATGTGGLYTDTQYF	TGTGCCAGCAGCGCCACCGGGACAGGGGGTTTGTACACAGATACGCAGTATTTT
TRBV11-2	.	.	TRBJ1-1	CASSFGSGPNTEAFF	TGTGCCAGCAGCTTCGGGTCCGGTCCGAACACTGAAGCTTTCTTT
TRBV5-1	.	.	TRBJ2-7	CASSLEGGPHEQYF	TGCGCCAGCAGCTTGGAAGGAGGGCCCCACGAGCAGTACTTC
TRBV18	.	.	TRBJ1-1	CASSPTAGASAFF	TGTGCCAGCTCACCTACTGCCGGGGCGTCCGCTTTCTTT